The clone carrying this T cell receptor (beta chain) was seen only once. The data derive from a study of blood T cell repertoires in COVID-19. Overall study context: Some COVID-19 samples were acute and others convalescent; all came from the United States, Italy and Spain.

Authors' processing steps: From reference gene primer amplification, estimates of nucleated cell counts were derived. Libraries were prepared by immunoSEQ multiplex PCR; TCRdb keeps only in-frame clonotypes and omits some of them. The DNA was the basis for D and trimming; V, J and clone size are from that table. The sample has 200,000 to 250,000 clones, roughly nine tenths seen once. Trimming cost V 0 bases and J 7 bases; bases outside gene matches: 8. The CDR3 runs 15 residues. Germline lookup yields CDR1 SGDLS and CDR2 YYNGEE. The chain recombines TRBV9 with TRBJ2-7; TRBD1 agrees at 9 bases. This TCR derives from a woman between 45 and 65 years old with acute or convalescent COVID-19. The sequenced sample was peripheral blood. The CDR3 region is CASSVAVRQGGEQYF. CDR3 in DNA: TGTGCCAGCAGCGTAGCCGTAAGACAGGGGGGTGAGCAGTACTTC.